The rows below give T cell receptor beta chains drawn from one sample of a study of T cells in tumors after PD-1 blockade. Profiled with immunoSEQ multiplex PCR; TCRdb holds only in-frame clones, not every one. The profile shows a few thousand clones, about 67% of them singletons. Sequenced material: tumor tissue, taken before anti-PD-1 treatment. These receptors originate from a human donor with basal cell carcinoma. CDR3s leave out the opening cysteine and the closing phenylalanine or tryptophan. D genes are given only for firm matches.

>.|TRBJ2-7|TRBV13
ASSLGRLRYEQY
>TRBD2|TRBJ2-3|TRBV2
ASSRGLAGAPTDTQY
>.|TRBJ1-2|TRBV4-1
ASSQDQGLDYGYT
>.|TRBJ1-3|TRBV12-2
ASRLDSVWGSELSGNTIY
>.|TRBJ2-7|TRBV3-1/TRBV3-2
ASSQGPERGEIYEQY
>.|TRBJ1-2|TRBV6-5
ASKEGDYGYT
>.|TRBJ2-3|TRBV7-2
ASSLRGGLATDTQY
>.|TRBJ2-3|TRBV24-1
ATSGPGEDTQY
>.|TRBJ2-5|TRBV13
ASSLGQSLETQY
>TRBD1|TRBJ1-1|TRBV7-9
ASRDTGGSGAF
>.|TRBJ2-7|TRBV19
ASSIGPQGEDEQY
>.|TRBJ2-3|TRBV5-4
ASSFTDTQY
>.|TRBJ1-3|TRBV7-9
ASSTVHTRSGNTIY
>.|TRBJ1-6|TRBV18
ASSPTGYSSYNSPLH
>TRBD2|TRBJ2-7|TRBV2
ASSASLAGDDEQY
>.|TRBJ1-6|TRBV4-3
ASSQDLGGGVDSPLH
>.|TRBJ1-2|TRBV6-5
ASRRGGENYGYT